Listed below are T cell receptor beta chains from one sample, sequenced in a study of cytotoxic CD8 clonotypes in ibrutinib-treated CLL. Sequencing was performed with immunoSEQ multiplex PCR; in TCRdb, only in-frame clones are kept and a portion is missing. The sample lists fewer than 400,000 clones; under 70% were seen once. This material consisted of PBMCs, taken after 36 months of ibrutinib treatment. Receptors were obtained from a human donor with chronic lymphocytic leukemia. Each CDR3 is given with its conserved first and last residue. Each record gives: V gene, J gene, clone size, D gene, CDR3 DNA, CDR3 protein. The D gene is left open where the match is weak. Rows give clone size only sometimes, using once, few, many, or a class for an expanded clone.

v_gene: TRBV7-8; j_gene: TRBJ2-7; abundance: .; d_gene: TRBD2; CDR3nt: TGTGCCAGCAACCAGGGAGGACTAGCCGACGAGCAGTACTTC; CDR3aa: CASNQGGLADEQYF
v_gene: TRBV10-1; j_gene: TRBJ1-2; abundance: few; d_gene: .; CDR3nt: TGCGCCAGCAGTGACACGGACTATGGCTACACCTTC; CDR3aa: CASSDTDYGYTF
v_gene: TRBV11-2; j_gene: TRBJ2-1; abundance: .; d_gene: TRBD2; CDR3nt: TGTGCCAGCAGCCAGCCTAGCGGGAGACACAATGAGCAGTTCTTC; CDR3aa: CASSQPSGRHNEQFF
v_gene: TRBV23-1; j_gene: TRBJ1-2; abundance: .; d_gene: TRBD1; CDR3nt: TGCGCCAGCAGTCAACCCGGGACAGGGTTGCGCGGCTACACCTTC; CDR3aa: CASSQPGTGLRGYTF
v_gene: TRBV28; j_gene: TRBJ2-1; abundance: .; d_gene: .; CDR3nt: TGTGCCAGCAGTTTATCTTATGGCCGAAGCTCCTACAATGAGCAGTTCTTC; CDR3aa: CASSLSYGRSSYNEQFF
v_gene: TRBV2; j_gene: TRBJ1-2; abundance: many; d_gene: .; CDR3nt: TGTGCCAGCAGTCCCTTCCCCGGGGTACGGGCCTATGGCTACACCTTC; CDR3aa: CASSPFPGVRAYGYTF
v_gene: TRBV9; j_gene: TRBJ1-2; abundance: few; d_gene: .; CDR3nt: TGTGCCAGCAGCGTGGGGAGCGGCTATGGCTACACCTTC; CDR3aa: CASSVGSGYGYTF
v_gene: TRBV5-1; j_gene: TRBJ2-2; abundance: .; d_gene: TRBD1; CDR3nt: TGCGCCAGCAGCTTGGGTTGGGGACAGGGAAACACCGGGGAGCTGTTTTTT; CDR3aa: CASSLGWGQGNTGELFF
v_gene: TRBV29-1; j_gene: TRBJ1-2; abundance: few; d_gene: .; CDR3nt: TGCAGCGTACACAACGGGCCAGCAGCTAACTATGGCTACACCTTC; CDR3aa: CSVHNGPAANYGYTF
v_gene: TRBV4-1; j_gene: TRBJ2-3; abundance: .; d_gene: TRBD2; CDR3nt: TGCGCCAGCAGCCAAGAAGACCCCCGGGCTAGCGGGGGCACAGATACGCAGTATTTT; CDR3aa: CASSQEDPRASGGTDTQYF
v_gene: TRBV7-8; j_gene: TRBJ2-1; abundance: .; d_gene: TRBD1; CDR3nt: TGTGCCAGCAGCTGGACAGGACGCGAGCAGTTCTTC; CDR3aa: CASSWTGREQFF
v_gene: TRBV7-2; j_gene: TRBJ2-7; abundance: .; d_gene: .; CDR3nt: TGTGCCAGCAGCTTACAGGGGAGTTCTGGAGAGCAGTACTTC; CDR3aa: CASSLQGSSGEQYF
v_gene: TRBV27; j_gene: TRBJ1-1; abundance: .; d_gene: TRBD1; CDR3nt: TGTGCCAGCAGTCAGACAGGGGGCGGCACTGAAGCTTTCTTT; CDR3aa: CASSQTGGGTEAFF
v_gene: TRBV4-2; j_gene: TRBJ2-3; abundance: .; d_gene: .; CDR3nt: TGTGCCAGCAGCCCCCGACTAGGAGTTGCTACGCAGTATTTT; CDR3aa: CASSPRLGVATQYF
v_gene: TRBV7-9; j_gene: TRBJ2-5; abundance: .; d_gene: .; CDR3nt: TGTGCCAGCAGCTTACCCTCAGCGGAGGAGACCCAGTACTTC; CDR3aa: CASSLPSAEETQYF
v_gene: TRBV19; j_gene: TRBJ1-1; abundance: .; d_gene: .; CDR3nt: TGTGCCAGTAGCCCGACTCGGGCTAGTGGCACTGAAGCTTTCTTT; CDR3aa: CASSPTRASGTEAFF
v_gene: TRBV5-1; j_gene: TRBJ1-6; abundance: .; d_gene: .; CDR3nt: TGCGCCAGCAGCCGCGGATCGACAGGTTCCTCGGTCTCACCCCTCCACTTT; CDR3aa: CASSRGSTGSSVSPLHF
v_gene: TRBV11-2; j_gene: TRBJ2-7; abundance: few; d_gene: .; CDR3nt: TGTGCCAGCAGCCCCTCCATAAGCTCCTACGAGCAGTACTTC; CDR3aa: CASSPSISSYEQYF
v_gene: TRBV6-5; j_gene: TRBJ1-1; abundance: .; d_gene: .; CDR3nt: TGTGCCAGCAGTTACTCTACAGGGTGGACTGAAGCTTTCTTT; CDR3aa: CASSYSTGWTEAFF
v_gene: TRBV15; j_gene: TRBJ1-2; abundance: .; d_gene: .; CDR3nt: TGTGCCACCAGCAGCCTTTTGGGTTTGCTGGGCTATGGCTACACCTTC; CDR3aa: CATSSLLGLLGYGYTF
v_gene: TRBV18; j_gene: TRBJ2-2; abundance: .; d_gene: .; CDR3nt: TGTGCCAGCTCACCAGACATGACCTGGGAGCTGTTTTTT; CDR3aa: CASSPDMTWELFF
v_gene: TRBV10-3; j_gene: TRBJ2-7; abundance: .; d_gene: .; CDR3nt: TGTGCCATCGGGGAAGTCTACGAGCAGTACTTC; CDR3aa: CAIGEVYEQYF
v_gene: TRBV9; j_gene: TRBJ2-1; abundance: once; d_gene: TRBD2; CDR3nt: TGTGCCAGCAGTAAACTAGCGGGAGTTGGGGGTGAGCAGTTCTTC; CDR3aa: CASSKLAGVGGEQFF
v_gene: TRBV9; j_gene: TRBJ2-5; abundance: .; d_gene: TRBD1; CDR3nt: TGTGCCAGCAGCGTTGCGTGGACAGGGAACCAAGAGACCCAGTACTTC; CDR3aa: CASSVAWTGNQETQYF
v_gene: TRBV5-4; j_gene: TRBJ2-2; abundance: .; d_gene: .; CDR3nt: TGTGCCAGCAGCTTGAGTTCAAGTACCGGGGAGCTGTTTTTT; CDR3aa: CASSLSSSTGELFF
v_gene: TRBV11-2; j_gene: TRBJ1-6; abundance: .; d_gene: TRBD1; CDR3nt: TGTGCCAGCAGCTTAGGAAATAGGGGGCTTAATTCACCCCTCCACTTT; CDR3aa: CASSLGNRGLNSPLHF
v_gene: TRBV5-4; j_gene: TRBJ1-6; abundance: .; d_gene: .; CDR3nt: TGTGCCAGCAGCTTGGGGGCCCATCCGGATTCACCCCTCCACTTT; CDR3aa: CASSLGAHPDSPLHF
v_gene: TRBV5-1; j_gene: TRBJ2-7; abundance: .; d_gene: .; CDR3nt: TGCGCCAGCAGCATAACAGGGAAAAAGATCTACGAGCAGTACTTC; CDR3aa: CASSITGKKIYEQYF
v_gene: TRBV29-1; j_gene: TRBJ2-5; abundance: .; d_gene: .; CDR3nt: TGCAGCGTTGTCGAGGGGGGAGAGAAGACCCAGTACTTC; CDR3aa: CSVVEGGEKTQYF
v_gene: TRBV5-6; j_gene: TRBJ2-1; abundance: .; d_gene: TRBD1; CDR3nt: TGTGCCAGCAGCTTGACAGGGGGGAGGTACAATGAGCAGTTCTTC; CDR3aa: CASSLTGGRYNEQFF
v_gene: TRBV7-8; j_gene: TRBJ2-7; abundance: .; d_gene: .; CDR3nt: TGTGCCAGCAGCTTAGGACTCCCAGGAGACGAGCAGTACTTC; CDR3aa: CASSLGLPGDEQYF
v_gene: TRBV5-1; j_gene: TRBJ1-6; abundance: .; d_gene: .; CDR3nt: TGCGCCAGCAGCGGGCTGGGACACGATTCACCCCTCCACTTT; CDR3aa: CASSGLGHDSPLHF
v_gene: TRBV10-2; j_gene: TRBJ2-2; abundance: .; d_gene: .; CDR3nt: TGCGCCAGCAGTGTCGGGAGTTACACCGGGGAGCTGTTTTTT; CDR3aa: CASSVGSYTGELFF
v_gene: TRBV28; j_gene: TRBJ2-7; abundance: .; d_gene: .; CDR3nt: TGTGCCAGCAGACCCGACAGATACGAGCAGTACTTC; CDR3aa: CASRPDRYEQYF
v_gene: TRBV6-6; j_gene: TRBJ1-4; abundance: .; d_gene: TRBD1; CDR3nt: TGTGCCAGCAGTTACTCGCAGTTCAGGGGGAATGAAAAACTGTTTTTT; CDR3aa: CASSYSQFRGNEKLFF
v_gene: TRBV11-2; j_gene: TRBJ2-7; abundance: .; d_gene: TRBD2; CDR3nt: TGTGCCAGCAGCTTAGGCAGCGGGAGCGCCTACGAGCAGTACTTC; CDR3aa: CASSLGSGSAYEQYF
v_gene: TRBV5-1; j_gene: TRBJ2-1; abundance: .; d_gene: TRBD1; CDR3nt: TGCGCCAGCACCGACAGGGGGCTTGAATACAATGAGCAGTTCTTC; CDR3aa: CASTDRGLEYNEQFF
v_gene: TRBV2; j_gene: TRBJ2-1; abundance: .; d_gene: .; CDR3nt: TGTGCCAGCAGTGAAATTGGGGGAATCAATGAGCAGTTCTTC; CDR3aa: CASSEIGGINEQFF
v_gene: TRBV27; j_gene: TRBJ2-7; abundance: .; d_gene: .; CDR3nt: TGTGCCAGCAGTTATGGCCGAGACTCGACCTACGAGCAGTACTTC; CDR3aa: CASSYGRDSTYEQYF
v_gene: TRBV11-2; j_gene: TRBJ2-5; abundance: .; d_gene: .; CDR3nt: TGTGCCAGCAGCTTCTTTACTCGGGGGGAGACCCAGTACTTC; CDR3aa: CASSFFTRGETQYF
v_gene: TRBV29-1; j_gene: TRBJ1-3; abundance: .; d_gene: .; CDR3nt: TGCAGCGTTGAAGGGCAGGCCAGGGACTCTGGAAACACCATATATTTT; CDR3aa: CSVEGQARDSGNTIYF
v_gene: TRBV6-5; j_gene: TRBJ1-2; abundance: .; d_gene: .; CDR3nt: TGTGCCAGCAGTTACTCTAAGACTCCGGGGGGCTACACCTTC; CDR3aa: CASSYSKTPGGYTF
v_gene: TRBV4-1; j_gene: TRBJ2-5; abundance: .; d_gene: .; CDR3nt: TGCGCCAGCAGCCAAGAGGAAGGAGGAGAGACCCAGTACTTC; CDR3aa: CASSQEEGGETQYF
v_gene: TRBV5-1; j_gene: TRBJ2-7; abundance: .; d_gene: TRBD1; CDR3nt: TGCGCCAGCAGCTTGTGGGACAGGACCTACGAGCAGTACTTC; CDR3aa: CASSLWDRTYEQYF
v_gene: TRBV9; j_gene: TRBJ2-1; abundance: .; d_gene: TRBD2; CDR3nt: TGTGCCAGCAGCGTAAATCTCGGGACTAGCGGGAGCGATGAGCAGTTCTTC; CDR3aa: CASSVNLGTSGSDEQFF
v_gene: TRBV19; j_gene: TRBJ1-5; abundance: .; d_gene: .; CDR3nt: TGTGCCAGTAGTATGACACAGTTGGTAGAGCCCCAGCATTTT; CDR3aa: CASSMTQLVEPQHF
v_gene: TRBV19; j_gene: TRBJ1-2; abundance: once; d_gene: TRBD1; CDR3nt: TGTGCCAGTAGTATATGGGCAGGGGGCGTCTATGATGGCTACACCTTC; CDR3aa: CASSIWAGGVYDGYTF
v_gene: TRBV7-6; j_gene: TRBJ1-2; abundance: .; d_gene: TRBD1; CDR3nt: TGTGCCAGCAGCTTAGTACCGGACAGGGGAGGCTATGGCTACACCTTC; CDR3aa: CASSLVPDRGGYGYTF
v_gene: TRBV28; j_gene: TRBJ2-6; abundance: .; d_gene: .; CDR3nt: TGTGCCAGCAGTTTGGTCGGGTGGGGAGTTGGTGGGGCCAACGTCCTGACTTTC; CDR3aa: CASSLVGWGVGGANVLTF
v_gene: TRBV2; j_gene: TRBJ1-2; abundance: .; d_gene: TRBD1; CDR3nt: TGTGCCAGGGGGAAGCCGGGACAGGGGGCATCTAACTATGGCTACACCTTC; CDR3aa: CARGKPGQGASNYGYTF
v_gene: TRBV5-1; j_gene: TRBJ2-5; abundance: .; d_gene: .; CDR3nt: TGCGCCAGCAGCTTGGGCACCGGGACAGAGACCCAGTACTTC; CDR3aa: CASSLGTGTETQYF
v_gene: TRBV18; j_gene: TRBJ1-6; abundance: .; d_gene: .; CDR3nt: TGTGCCAGCTCGCCCGAATCACCGAGTTCACCCCTCCACTTT; CDR3aa: CASSPESPSSPLHF
v_gene: TRBV18; j_gene: TRBJ2-7; abundance: .; d_gene: .; CDR3nt: TGTGCCAGCTCTCCCGGGGACACCTACGAGCAGTACTTC; CDR3aa: CASSPGDTYEQYF
v_gene: TRBV18; j_gene: TRBJ2-7; abundance: .; d_gene: .; CDR3nt: TGTGCCAGCTCACCGCAGGGATTCGAGCAGTACTTC; CDR3aa: CASSPQGFEQYF
v_gene: TRBV5-1; j_gene: TRBJ2-3; abundance: .; d_gene: TRBD1; CDR3nt: TGCGCCAGCGGACACAGGGGGCCGGCTAGCACAGATACGCAGTATTTT; CDR3aa: CASGHRGPASTDTQYF
v_gene: TRBV28; j_gene: TRBJ1-5; abundance: .; d_gene: .; CDR3nt: TGTGCCAGTGAACCCTGGAGCAATCAGCCCCAGCATTTT; CDR3aa: CASEPWSNQPQHF
v_gene: TRBV7-2; j_gene: TRBJ2-1; abundance: .; d_gene: .; CDR3nt: TGTGCCAGCAGCTTAGCGACAGGGAGGATGTTGAGGAATGAGCAGTTCTTC; CDR3aa: CASSLATGRMLRNEQFF
v_gene: TRBV5-1; j_gene: TRBJ1-1; abundance: .; d_gene: .; CDR3nt: TGCGCCAGCAGCTGGGGCAGGGGTAATGGGGACACTGAAGCTTTCTTT; CDR3aa: CASSWGRGNGDTEAFF
v_gene: TRBV27; j_gene: TRBJ2-7; abundance: .; d_gene: .; CDR3nt: TGTGCCAGCAGTAAGAGCTCCTACGAGCAGTACTTC; CDR3aa: CASSKSSYEQYF